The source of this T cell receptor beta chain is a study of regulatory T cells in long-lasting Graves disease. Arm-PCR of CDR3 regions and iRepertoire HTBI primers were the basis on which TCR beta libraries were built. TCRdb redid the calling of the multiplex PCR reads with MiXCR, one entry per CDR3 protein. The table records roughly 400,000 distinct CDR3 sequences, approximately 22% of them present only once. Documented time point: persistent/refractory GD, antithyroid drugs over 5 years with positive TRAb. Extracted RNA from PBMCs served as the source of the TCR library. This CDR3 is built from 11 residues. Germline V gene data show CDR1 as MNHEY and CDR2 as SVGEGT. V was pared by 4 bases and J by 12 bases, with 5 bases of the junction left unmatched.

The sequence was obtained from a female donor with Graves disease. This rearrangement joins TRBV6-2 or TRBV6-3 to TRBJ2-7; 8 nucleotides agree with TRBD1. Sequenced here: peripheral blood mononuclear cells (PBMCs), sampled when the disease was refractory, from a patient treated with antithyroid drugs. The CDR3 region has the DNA TGTGCCAGCAGTTCGGGACAGGCACCGTACTTC. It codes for CASSSGQAPYF.